The T cell receptor (beta chain) described here comes from a study of beta chain features in type 1 diabetes. The investigators reverse transcribed all of the isolated RNA, so they sequenced expressed TCRB transcripts. Read counts averaged around 3.6 million for samples of naive, central memory and regulatory T cells. TCRdb keeps only in-frame clones here, not all; method: immunoSEQ multiplex PCR. The sample has about 900,000 clones; about a sixth are singletons. Of note for this clone: Its antigen is still unknown.

General study results and limits: Among all four CD4+ subsets, Type 1 diabetes patients had TCRB CDR3s that were moderately but significantly shorter. Diminished insertions and augmented deletions at VDJ junctions characterized type 1 diabetes patients.

Germline V gene data show CDR1 as LNHDA and CDR2 as SQIVND (reference sequence). The CDR3 extends over 15 amino acids. Losses at the gene ends were 4 bases for V and 5 bases for J; bases not matched to a gene: 8. CD45RO/CCR7/CD25/CD127/CD95/CD27 staining was used to isolate CD4+ naive, central memory, regulatory and stem cell-like memory cells by sorting. The sequence derives from a woman between 18 and 29 years old in good health. This sequence joins TRBV19 and TRBJ2-5, with TRBD2 matching over 9 bases. Material for sequencing was naive CD4+ T cells from blood. DNA of the CDR3: TGTGCCAGTAGTAGCGTCCTAGCGGGACAGGAGACCCAGTACTTC. Translation: CASSSVLAGQETQYF.